The TCR beta chain under discussion was sequenced for a study of T cells expressing NK-cell markers (dated by TCRdb to about 2020). For context, the study as a whole: In sorted CD3+CD56+NKG2C+, CD3+CD56+NKG2C- and CD3+CD56-NKG2C+ T-cell subsets from eight donors, TCR beta-chain repertoires were profiled. Of the eight sequenced donors, seven were found to be HCMV-seropositive and one was found to be HCMV-seronegative. The study sequenced eight donors, all healthy volunteers chosen at random: three men and five women. The libraries were sequenced on Illumina HiSeq 2000/2500, MiSeq or NextSeq, producing 2 x 150 bp reads. Findings and caveats that apply to the study as a whole: Whether the expanded NKG2C-expressing T cell clones were specific for HCMV antigens remained unclear. In several donors, the dominant CD3+CD56+NKG2C+ clonotypes ranked among the top 10 CD8+ clonotypes, making up 1.0-7.0% of CD8+ T cells. Those dominant clonotypes were again the most abundant among CD3+CD56-NKG2C+ cells in a few donors, at roughly 25-60.1%.

Sequencing was performed on an Illumina HiSeq 2000. TCR beta cDNA libraries were made by 5'RACE template switching that added a universal primer site and unique molecular identifiers. Synthesis of cDNA was primed from the TCR beta constant segment and was followed by two consecutive PCR amplification steps. The published analysis was carried out like this. Reads were demultiplexed and grouped by UMI with MIGEC, and clonotypes were assembled and quantified with MiTCR. To remove erroneous sequences, TCR cDNA sequences were retained only when supported by two or more reads. The tcR package was used for downstream repertoire analysis, and clonotypes were matched between fractions using CDR3 nucleotide sequence together with V segment. VDJmatch was used to annotate antigen specificity against VDJdb, with one amino acid substitution in CDR3 permitted. After reprocessing by TCRdb, each CDR3 protein sequence is one entry, and no DNA is given. TCRdb's processing, not the authors' own work, is the source of the V and J calls. In this sample's table one finds hundreds of thousands of distinct CDR3 sequences. The top ten constitute about 5.2% of the sample.

To determine HCMV serostatus, a commercial ELISA kit was used to detect HCMV-specific IgG in serum. Peripheral blood mononuclear cells were isolated from blood by Ficoll density gradient centrifugation. CDR1 SGHTA and CDR2 FQGNSA are derived from the germline V gene. The CDR3 measures 17 amino acids from cysteine to phenylalanine. The entry carries no DNA sequence. Notes on this clonotype: Its antigen is currently not known.

Recombination connected TRBV7-2 to TRBJ2-5; TCRdb's D call of TRBD2 is untestable without DNA. The source material was blood T cells: a sorted CD56 or NKG2C T cell subset, CD4+ or CD8+ T cells, or bulk PBMC T cells (not recorded which). This receptor was identified in a man aged 18-75 years in good health. The CDR3 here reads CASSRPGLAGGQETQYF. This CDR3, with the reference TRBV7-2 and TRBJ2-5 proteins standing in past its ends, gives the full variable domain GAGVSQSPSNKVTEKGKDVELRCDPISGHTALYWYRQSLGQGLEFLIYFQGNSAPDKSGLPSDRFSAERTGGSVSTLTIQRTQQEDSAVYLCASSRPGLAGGQETQYFGPGTRLLVL.